A single sample is the source of the 13 T cell receptor beta chains below, sequenced in a study of Ad26.COV2.S vaccination and SARS-CoV-2 variants. Repertoires were generated with immunoSEQ multiplex PCR, while TCRdb's copy carries only in-frame clones and drops some. The table records approximately 240,000 clones, 88% of them present only once. Sample treatment: around 19 received Ad26.COV2.S at low or high dose, single or two shots; about five received placebo; per-sample allocation not given. The study sampled participants on day 63 after the first vaccine or placebo injection. The material was peripheral blood, obtained in a trial of Ad26.COV2.S vaccine versus placebo. The receptors stem from a person between 18 and 65 years old who received the Ad26.COV2.S COVID-19 vaccine or a placebo.

The gene calls are TRBV28 and TRBJ2-5; TRBD2 matches at 10 bases. The trim removed 8 bases at V and 2 bases at J, leaving 5 bases unmatched. Germline assignment: CDR1 MDHEN and CDR2 SYDVKM. The CDR3 runs 14 residues. As DNA, the CDR3 is TGTGCCAGCGCGGGAGCGGGGGGGCAAGAGACCCAGTACTTC. This gives the protein CASAGAGGQETQYF.

This rearrangement joins TRBV19 to TRBJ1-5, with TRBD1 matching 7 bases. The CDR3 length is 15 residues. V gave up 0 bases and J gave up 8 bases; unmatched junction bases: 7. The germline V gene has CDR1 LNHDA and CDR2 SQIVND (reference sequence). The CDR3 loop reads CASSIDGSRGEPQHF. The CDR3 DNA follows: TGTGCCAGTAGTATAGATGGTAGCAGGGGGGAGCCCCAGCATTTT.

The rearrangement uses TRBV7-8 and TRBJ1-6, with D tentatively TRBD1 (5 bases). V was cut by 4 bases and J by 7 bases, with 14 bases left in between. Germline V gene data show CDR1 as SGHVS and CDR2 as FQNEAQ. The CDR3 totals 15 residues. The CDR3 loop reads CASSSTGAQNSPLHF. CDR3 DNA sequence: TGTGCCAGCAGCTCAACCGGGGCCCAGAATTCACCCCTCCACTTT.

A remark on this clone: One junction end does not reproduce the germline sequence, and a read error may be involved. The chain links TRBV7-7 to TRBJ2-5; D is unclear. This CDR3 region has 14 residues. Germline CDR1 reads SSHAT; CDR2 reads FNYEAQ (reference sequence). CDR3 sequence reads: CASSLGPSQETQYF. The CDR3 nucleotides read TGTGCTAGCAGCTTAGGCCCCAGCCAAGAGACCCAGTACTTC. Full variable domain (outside the CDR3, taken from reference TRBV7-7 and TRBJ2-5): GAGVSQSPRYKVTKRGQDVTLRCDPISSHATLYWYQQALGQGPEFLTYFNYEAQPDKSGLPSDRFSAERPEGSISTLTIQRTEQRDSAMYRCASSLGPSQETQYFGPGTRLLVL.

V gene TRBV30 combines with J gene TRBJ2-3; 14 bases map to TRBD2. Germline-derived CDR1 and CDR2 are GTSNPN and SVGIG (reference sequence). V lost 2 bases, J lost 3 bases, and 4 bases stayed unmatched. The CDR3 sequence is 16 residues long. The CDR3 region is CAWSPGLAGGTDTQYF. As DNA, the CDR3 is TGTGCCTGGAGTCCAGGACTAGCGGGGGGTACAGATACGCAGTATTTT.

This clone was counted a few times. The chain links TRBV4-1 to TRBJ2-3; possibly TRBD2 for D (5 bases). Germline CDR1 and CDR2: MGHRA and YSYEKL. CDR3 length: 14 amino acids. The V gene lost 4 bases and the J gene lost 2 bases, with 10 bases spanning the gap. The CDR3 DNA is TGCGCCAGCAGCCCCGCGAGGGCCACAGATACGCAGTATTTT. This sequence encodes CASSPARATDTQYF.

A single count supports this clone. This chain links TRBV28 with TRBJ1-2, with D tentatively TRBD1 (6 bases). CDR1 and CDR2 from the germline V gene are MDHEN and SYDVKM. The V gene lost 3 bases and the J gene lost 7 bases, with 12 bases spanning the gap. The length of the CDR3 is 13 residues. CDR3 DNA: TGTGCCAGCAGTTTGGGGGGGCAACTTGGCTACACCTTC. It translates to CASSLGGQLGYTF.

CDR3 DNA: TGCGCCAGCAGCCCCGGGGGGACTAGCGGGGACAATGAGCAGTTCTTC. Protein: CASSPGGTSGDNEQFF. The chain employs TRBV5-1 and TRBJ2-1, with 13 bases lining up with TRBD2. The CDR3 totals 16 residues. The germline CDR1 and CDR2 sequences are SGHRS and YFSETQ. With V trimmed by 4 bases and J by 5 bases, 6 bases remained unmatched. Full variable domain (remainder filled in from reference TRBV5-1 and TRBJ2-1): KAGVTQTPRYLIKTRGQQVTLSCSPISGHRSVSWYQQTPGQGLQFLFEYFSETQRNKGNFPGRFSGRQFSNSRSEMNVSTLELGDSALYLCASSPGGTSGDNEQFFGPGTRLTVL.

Remarks on this clone: Other DNA sequences in the sample encode the same CDR3. The chain joins TRBV21-1 to TRBJ2-7. TRBV21-1 is recorded as a pseudogene. The CDR3 totals 14 residues. The CDR3 reads CASSKGGAGRGQYF. CDR3 coding DNA: TGTGCCAGCAGCAAAGGAGGAGCGGGCAGGGGGCAGTACTTC.

The rearrangement links TRBV11-2 to TRBJ2-5; TRBD1 is a possible D gene (5 bases). Trimming left V 5 bases short and J 7 bases short, with 23 bases between. This CDR3 has 16 residues. The V gene's germline CDR1 is SGHAT and CDR2 FQNNGV. In nucleotides, the CDR3 is TGTGCCAGCAGCCCTCTTAGGGGCAGGTCCCTCTGGACCCAGTACTTC. Its protein product is CASSPLRGRSLWTQYF.

CDR3 protein: CASIRLAGTYEQYF. DNA for the CDR3: TGTGCCAGCATCAGACTAGCGGGGACCTACGAGCAGTACTTC. This sequence joins TRBV27 and TRBJ2-7; 11 bases agree with TRBD2. The CDR3 runs 14 residues. J was trimmed by 2 bases and V by 7 bases; bases with no gene match: 4. CDR1 is MNHEY, CDR2 SMNVEV, per germline (reference sequence).

This chain joins TRBV28 and TRBJ2-1; D possibly corresponds to TRBD2 (6 bases). The V gene lost 6 bases and the J gene lost 1 base, with 13 bases spanning the gap. CDR1 is MDHEN, CDR2 SYDVKM, per germline. CDR3 length equals 15 residues. The CDR3 sequence is CASSPPRGSYNEQFF. CDR3 coding DNA: TGTGCCAGCAGCCCCCCCCGGGGGTCCTACAATGAGCAGTTCTTC.

The chain carries TRBV11-3 and TRBJ2-3, with D possibly matching TRBD2 (6 bases). The CDR3 loop spans 14 amino acids. With 5 bases removed from V and 2 bases from J, the gap between germline ends came to 11 bases. Per germline, CDR1 SGHNT and CDR2 YENEEA. CDR3 residues: CASSPGTFTDTQYF. Here the CDR3 DNA reads TGTGCCAGCAGCCCAGGGACTTTCACAGATACGCAGTATTTT.